This entry lists 26 T cell receptor beta chains sequenced from one sample in a study of neurological immune-mediated disorders. TCRdb fed the 5' RACE reads into MiXCR, producing one record per CDR3 protein. The table lists about 90,000 distinct CDR3 sequences, less than 15% of them singletons. Time point described: longitudinal time-point 2. Sequencing used PBMCs. All receptors come from a female donor with HTLV-1-associated myelopathy (HAM/TSP).

This clonotype was seen many times. This chain uses TRBV4-1 with TRBJ2-7; TRBD2 might be the D (6 bases). Germline CDR1 reads MGHRA; CDR2 reads YSYEKL. This CDR3 has 16 amino acids. V lost 1 base and J lost 4, with 17 bases in between. CDR3 protein: CASSQGTGGAGYEQYF. The CDR3 region has the DNA TGCGCCAGCAGCCAAGGTACTGGCGGGGCCGGATACGAGCAGTACTTC.

This clonotype has a count of ten or more. V gene TRBV20-1 combines with J gene TRBJ2-1; tentatively, D is TRBD2 (6 bases). V shed 5 bases and J shed 4 bases, with 18 bases lying between them. Per germline, CDR1 DFQATT and CDR2 SNEGSKA (reference sequence). This CDR3 has 15 amino acids. The CDR3 region is CSAGGLQVPYNEQFF. The DNA of the CDR3 is TGCAGTGCTGGAGGGTTACAGGTGCCTTACAATGAGCAGTTCTTC.

This clonotype was seen at least ten times. The chain joins TRBV5-1 to TRBJ2-7, with TRBD2 matching 8 bases. The V and J ends lost 2 bases and 0 bases, in that order; junction bases with no gene match: 4. Germline V gene data show CDR1 as SGHRS and CDR2 as YFSETQ. CDR3 length equals 15 residues. The DNA of the CDR3 is TGCGCCAGCAGCTTTAGCGGGGTAACCTCCTACGAGCAGTACTTC. It encodes CASSFSGVTSYEQYF.

The chain couples TRBV20-1 to TRBJ2-7; maybe TRBD1 (5 bases). Looked up from germline, CDR1 is DFQATT and CDR2 is SNEGSKA (reference sequence). V lost 5 bases and J 3 bases, leaving 14 bases between the germline ends. There are 13 residues in the CDR3. The CDR3 reads CSAGVQVFYEQYF. CDR3 nucleotides: TGCAGTGCTGGCGTACAGGTTTTCTACGAGCAGTACTTC.

This clonotype has at least ten counts. V usage is TRBV20-1 and J usage is TRBJ2-7, with 11 bases matching TRBD1. V trimming: 5 bases; J trimming: 5 bases; junction bases outside the gene matches: 5. This CDR3 has 13 residues. In germline, CDR1 is DFQATT, CDR2 SNEGSKA (reference sequence). CDR3 protein: CSAPGTGGHEQYF. The CDR3 DNA reads TGCAGTGCTCCCGGGACAGGGGGACACGAGCAGTACTTC.

This chain connects TRBV12-3 or TRBV12-4 to TRBJ2-5; 12 bases match TRBD1. The CDR3 has 18 amino acids. With V trimmed by 6 bases and J by 5 bases, 16 bases remained unmatched. CDR3 loop: CASRQTGTGGGLGETQYF. In nucleotides, the CDR3 is TGTGCCAGCAGGCAAACAGGGACAGGGGGCGGGCTGGGGGAGACCCAGTACTTC.

This clonotype was recorded many times. V usage is TRBV7-2 and J usage is TRBJ2-7, with D perhaps assigned TRBD1 or TRBD2 (5 bases each). Germline CDR1 and CDR2: SGHTA and FQGNSA. Trimming left V 1 base short and J 0 bases short, with 22 bases between. The CDR3 extends over 19 amino acids. Here the CDR3 DNA reads TGTGCCAGCAGCTTAGTAGTGGGTGTTGCAGGGACCTTCTCCTACGAGCAGTACTTC. Protein sequence: CASSLVVGVAGTFSYEQYF.

This clonotype has a count of ten or more. The J gene is TRBJ2-1, the V gene TRBV20-1; 8 nucleotides line up with TRBD2. Germline V gene lookup returns CDR1 DFQATT and CDR2 SNEGSKA (reference sequence). V lost 3 bases and J lost 9; bases outside the gene matches: 13. This CDR3 contains 15 residues. CDR3 sequence (DNA): TGCAGTGCTAGTGCCCCGGGGGGGGGTTGGGGTGAGCAGTTCTTC. Its protein is CSASAPGGGWGEQFF.

The table lists this clonotype with many counts. V and J are TRBV29-1 and TRBJ2-7, with 7 bases that match TRBD2. Losses at the gene ends were 3 bases for V and 4 bases for J; bases not matched to a gene: 9. CDR1 and CDR2 from the germline V gene are SQVTM and ANQGSEA. There are 14 residues in the CDR3. The CDR3 coding sequence is TGCAGCGTTGAGGGCCGGGGGGAGGGATACGAGCAGTACTTC. Protein sequence: CSVEGRGEGYEQYF.

This clonotype occurred many times. The gene calls are TRBV5-1 and TRBJ2-1, with 8 bases aligning to TRBD1. The CDR3 sequence is 16 residues long. With V trimmed by 5 bases and J by 4 bases, 11 bases remained unmatched. Germline CDR1 reads SGHRS; CDR2 reads YFSETQ. CDR3 in amino acids: CASRLEPGQDYNEQFF. In nucleotides, the CDR3 is TGCGCCAGCAGGCTTGAACCGGGACAGGATTACAATGAGCAGTTCTTC. The full variable domain, its missing parts supplied by reference TRBV5-1 and TRBJ2-1, is KAGVTQTPRYLIKTRGQQVTLSCSPISGHRSVSWYQQTPGQGLQFLFEYFSETQRNKGNFPGRFSGRQFSNSRSEMNVSTLELGDSALYLCASRLEPGQDYNEQFFGPGTRLTVL.

The table lists this clonotype with many counts. The CDR3 loop reads CASMGSSYNEQFF. The CDR3 DNA sequence: TGTGCCAGCATGGGGAGCTCCTACAATGAGCAGTTCTTC. The rearrangement links TRBV7-2 to TRBJ2-1; TRBD2 might be the D (5 bases). This CDR3 has 13 residues. Per germline, CDR1 SGHTA and CDR2 FQGNSA. V dropped 7 bases and J dropped 0 bases, with 7 bases sitting between them.

This chain joins TRBV20-1 and TRBJ2-3; 8 bases fit TRBD2. The CDR3 consists of 14 residues. V lost 1 base to trimming and J lost 6 bases; unmatched junction nucleotides: 6. Germline loops: CDR1 DFQATT, CDR2 SNEGSKA (reference sequence). The CDR3 DNA sequence: TGCAGTGCTAGAGTGCGGGGGGCGTGGGATACGCAGTATTTT. Residues: CSARVRGAWDTQYF.

This clonotype was observed many times. The CDR3 protein is CASSLEGAVRNQPQHF. The DNA of the CDR3 is TGTGCCAGCAGCTTGGAGGGGGCAGTTCGCAATCAGCCCCAGCATTTT. The gene calls are TRBV5-5 and TRBJ1-5; 7 bases agree with TRBD1. Germline CDR1 and CDR2: SGHKS and YYEKEE (reference sequence). The CDR3 consists of 16 residues. Trimming took 0 bases from V and 2 from J; bases not matched to a gene: 5.

This clonotype was counted only a few times. V and J are TRBV5-1 and TRBJ2-1, with 9 positions matching TRBD1. There are 15 residues in the CDR3. The ends lost 4 bases at V and 3 bases at J; junction bases unmatched: 5. Germline assignment: CDR1 SGHRS and CDR2 YFSETQ. DNA of the CDR3: TGCGCCAGCAGCCCGGACAGGGGTCTCTACAATGAGCAGTTCTTC. Translated: CASSPDRGLYNEQFF. Full variable domain (outside the CDR3, taken from reference TRBV5-1 and TRBJ2-1): KAGVTQTPRYLIKTRGQQVTLSCSPISGHRSVSWYQQTPGQGLQFLFEYFSETQRNKGNFPGRFSGRQFSNSRSEMNVSTLELGDSALYLCASSPDRGLYNEQFFGPGTRLTVL.

There are many counts of this clonotype. The chain is built from TRBV4-1 and TRBJ2-3; 9 positions match TRBD1. CDR1 is MGHRA and CDR2 is YSYEKL in the germline V gene. V shed 2 bases, J shed 1 base, and the junction held 4 bases outside the gene matches. The CDR3 extends over 16 amino acids. The CDR3 DNA is TGCGCCAGCAGCCAACCGGACAGGGGAGGCACAGATACGCAGTATTTT. Translated, it gives CASSQPDRGGTDTQYF.

This clonotype was seen at least ten times. V usage is TRBV20-1 and J usage is TRBJ2-1; 11 bases line up with TRBD2. Germline CDR1 DFQATT, CDR2 SNEGSKA (reference sequence). This CDR3 spans 14 amino acids. Trimming at V came to 6 bases and at J to 4 bases, leaving 5 bases not matched to a gene. CDR3 in DNA: TGCAGTGCAAGACTAGCGGGGTCGTACAATGAGCAGTTCTTC. Protein product: CSARLAGSYNEQFF.

This clonotype was seen at least ten times. CDR3: CSAQDRDTEAFF. The CDR3 DNA follows: TGCAGTGCCCAAGACAGAGACACTGAAGCTTTCTTT. The chain links TRBV20-1 to TRBJ1-1; weak D call: TRBD1 (5 bases). Germline loops: CDR1 DFQATT, CDR2 SNEGSKA (reference sequence). CDR3 length: 12 residues. V shed 6 bases and J shed 3 bases, with 11 bases lying between them.

Ten or more counts support this clonotype. The J gene is TRBJ2-2, the V gene TRBV10-3; no clear D gene. The CDR3 totals 14 residues. Germline V CDR1 and CDR2: ENHRY, SYGVKD. V gave up 6 bases and J gave up 0 bases, with 8 bases separating them. The DNA for the CDR3 is TGTGCCATCAGGCCGTTCGCGAACACCGGGGAGCTGTTTTTT. Protein sequence: CAIRPFANTGELFF.

This clonotype was counted many times. This chain uses TRBV9 with TRBJ2-7, with 7 positions matching TRBD1. The CDR3 has 14 amino acids. CDR1 and CDR2 from the germline V gene are SGDLS and YYNGEE. After removal of 2 bases from V and 2 bases from J, the junction contained 4 bases not matched to a gene. The DNA of the CDR3 is TGTGCCAGCAGCGTCTCGGGACAGACCTACGAGCAGTACTTC. It specifies CASSVSGQTYEQYF.

The chain combines TRBV5-1 with TRBJ2-2; D is uncertain. The germline V gene encodes CDR1 SGHRS and CDR2 YFSETQ. This CDR3 contains 16 residues. Trimming took 0 bases from V and 1 from J, leaving 10 bases between them. DNA for the CDR3: TGCGCCAGCAGCTTGGTTCTCGGTAGGAACACCGGGGAGCTGTTTTTT. It yields the protein CASSLVLGRNTGELFF. Based on the CDR3 plus reference TRBV5-1 and TRBJ2-2, the full variable domain is KAGVTQTPRYLIKTRGQQVTLSCSPISGHRSVSWYQQTPGQGLQFLFEYFSETQRNKGNFPGRFSGRQFSNSRSEMNVSTLELGDSALYLCASSLVLGRNTGELFFGEGSRLTVL.

In this sample, this clonotype is medium-sized. V gene TRBV27 combines with J gene TRBJ2-1; 9 bases match TRBD2. The CDR3 runs to 13 residues. V lost 2 bases to trimming and J lost 7 bases; unmatched junction nucleotides: 0. Germline V gene lookup returns CDR1 MNHEY and CDR2 SMNVEV (reference sequence). DNA for the CDR3: TGTGCCAGCAGTTTAGCGGGGGGGAATGAGCAGTTCTTC. Amino acids: CASSLAGGNEQFF.

This clonotype appeared a few times. At one of its ends the junction is not consistent with the germline gene, which may arise from a read error. V gene TRBV12-3 or TRBV12-4 combines with J gene TRBJ2-6, with a weak D call TRBD1 (6 bases). The CDR3 loop spans 12 amino acids. The CDR3 spells CASRQGSNDLTF. The CDR3 nucleotides are TGTGCCAGCAGACAGGGATCCAACGACCTGACTTTC.

This chain connects TRBV19 to TRBJ1-5; tentative D call: TRBD1 (5 bases). The CDR3 sequence is 16 residues long. Looked up from germline, CDR1 is LNHDA and CDR2 is SQIVND (reference sequence). With 7 bases removed from V and 3 bases from J, the gap between germline ends came to 19 bases. In DNA, the CDR3 is TGTGCCAGTATTAGATCGGTCAGGGCTGACAATCAGCCCCAGCATTTT. Its translation: CASIRSVRADNQPQHF.

This clonotype has ten or more counts. The chain links TRBV6-9 to TRBJ1-2, with D unresolved. Germline V gene data show CDR1 as MNHGY and CDR2 as SVAAGI. This CDR3 contains 13 residues. V was trimmed by 5 bases and J by 4 bases, leaving 11 bases between them. CDR3: CASSPRRFYGYTF. In DNA form, the CDR3 reads TGTGCCAGCAGTCCCCGACGGTTCTATGGCTACACCTTC.

This clonotype was recorded at least ten times. This sequence joins TRBV20-1 and TRBJ2-7; D is possibly TRBD2 (5 bases). This CDR3 is built from 15 residues. Trimming stripped 1 base from V and 1 base from J, with 14 bases between. Germline V gives CDR1 DFQATT, CDR2 SNEGSKA (reference sequence). CDR3 in amino acids: CSARVSEGRSYEQYF. The DNA for the CDR3 is TGCAGTGCTAGAGTTAGCGAAGGTCGGTCCTACGAGCAGTACTTC.

The chain's CDR3 is CSARVGAPDEQYF. The CDR3 nucleotides read TGCAGTGCTAGGGTAGGGGCTCCCGACGAGCAGTACTTC. This sequence joins TRBV20-1 and TRBJ2-7; TRBD1 is a possible D gene (5 bases). Germline V gene lookup returns CDR1 DFQATT and CDR2 SNEGSKA (reference sequence). This CDR3 has 13 residues. V lost 3 bases, J lost 5 bases, and 14 bases lay in between.